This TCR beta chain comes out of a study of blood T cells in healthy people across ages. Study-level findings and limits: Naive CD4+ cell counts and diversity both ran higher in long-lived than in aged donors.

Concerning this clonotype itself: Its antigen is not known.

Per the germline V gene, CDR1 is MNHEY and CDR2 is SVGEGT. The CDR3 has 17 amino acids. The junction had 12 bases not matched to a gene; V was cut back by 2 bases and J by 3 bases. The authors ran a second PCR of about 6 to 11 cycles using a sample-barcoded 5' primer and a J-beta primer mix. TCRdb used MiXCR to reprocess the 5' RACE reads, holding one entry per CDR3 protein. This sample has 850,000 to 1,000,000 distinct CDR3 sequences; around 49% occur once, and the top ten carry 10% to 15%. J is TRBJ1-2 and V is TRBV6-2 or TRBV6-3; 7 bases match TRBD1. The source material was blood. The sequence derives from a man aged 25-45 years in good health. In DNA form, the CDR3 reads TGTGCCAGCAGTTACCAACTCCGGACAGGATGGGACTATGGCTACACCTTC. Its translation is CASSYQLRTGWDYGYTF.